These 29 T cell receptor beta chains originate from one sample sequenced in a study of human T cells and chemical hapten exposure. What the library attached to individual cDNA molecules were unique molecular identifiers. TCRdb processed the reads anew with MiXCR; each CDR3 protein has one entry. The table includes roughly 120,000 distinct CDR3 sequences, about 7.7% detected once. RNA extraction used unfractionated whole blood as the source of total RNA. Sequencing was done on a sample of whole blood. All receptors come from a human donor in good health. Some clones in this sample may be carry-over from other donors' samples.

The J gene is TRBJ2-1, the V gene TRBV6-1, with TRBD2 matching 9 bases. The CDR3 has 16 residues. Unmatched junction bases numbered 7, after V lost 4 bases and J lost 3 bases. CDR1 MNHNS and CDR2 SASEGT come from the germline V gene. Here the CDR3 reads CASSATGTSIYNEQFF. Here the CDR3 DNA reads TGTGCCAGCAGTGCCACCGGGACTAGCATCTACAATGAGCAGTTCTTC.

At least ten counts were recorded for this clonotype. This chain uses TRBV25-1 with TRBJ1-1; 12 bases align to TRBD1. CDR3 size: 19 residues. Germline CDR1 MGHDK, CDR2 SYGVNS. V lost 4 bases and J lost 0; bases outside the gene matches: 12. CDR3 region: CASSAYQGDRGLLNTEAFF. CDR3 nucleotides: TGTGCCAGCAGTGCGTACCAGGGGGACAGGGGGCTGCTGAACACTGAAGCTTTCTTT.

This clonotype was seen many times. This chain connects TRBV6-1 to TRBJ1-5, with D unresolved. The ends were cut back, 7 bases at V and 2 bases at J, with 15 bases in the middle. The CDR3 covers 15 residues. The germline CDR1 and CDR2 sequences are MNHNS and SASEGT. CDR3 coding DNA: TGTGCCAGCAAGCCCGGCCTGGGCCGCAATCAGCCCCAGCATTTT. Translated: CASKPGLGRNQPQHF.

The CDR3 DNA is TGTGCCAGCAGCGCCGCGGGCTACAGTCGGAATGAGCAGTTCTTC. Amino acids: CASSAAGYSRNEQFF. This chain links TRBV6-4 with TRBJ2-1; a weak D match, TRBD2 (5 bases). This CDR3 comprises 15 residues. The V end lost 6 bases, the J end lost 7 bases, and 19 bases lay between the germline ends. Per the germline V gene, CDR1 is MRHNA and CDR2 is SNTAGT.

The sample holds a few counts of this clonotype. CDR3 sequence (DNA): TGTGCCAGCAGGCCGGGACAGGGTTACGAGCAGTACTTC. It encodes CASRPGQGYEQYF. This rearrangement joins TRBV6-6 to TRBJ2-7, with 9 bases aligning to TRBD1. CDR1 and CDR2 (germline): MNHNY, SVGAGI (reference sequence). V was clipped by 6 bases and J by 4 bases; unmatched bases: 4. The CDR3 runs to 13 residues.

This clonotype was detected a few times. The V and J genes are TRBV20-1 and TRBJ1-6; D is undetermined. Germline CDR1 reads DFQATT; CDR2 reads SNEGSKA (reference sequence). This CDR3 is built from 15 residues. V lost 3 bases, J lost 0 bases, and 9 bases lay in between. CDR3 protein: CSARDLSSYNSPLHF. CDR3 coding DNA: TGCAGTGCTAGGGACCTTAGCTCCTATAATTCACCCCTCCACTTT.

This chain joins TRBV11-1 and TRBJ2-5; 9 nucleotides agree with TRBD1. Per the germline V gene, CDR1 is SGHAT and CDR2 is FQDESV (reference sequence). V was pared by 3 bases and J by 2 bases, with 1 base of the junction left unmatched. The CDR3 is 14 amino acids. This CDR3 reads CASSLTGGQETQYF. DNA of the CDR3: TGTGCCAGCAGCTTGACAGGGGGTCAAGAGACCCAGTACTTC.

The chain uses TRBV20-1 and TRBJ1-1; D call uncertain. Trimming shortened V by 2 bases and J by 0 bases, and 4 bases separated the two germline ends. The CDR3 has 12 amino acids. Germline V gives CDR1 DFQATT, CDR2 SNEGSKA (reference sequence). DNA for the CDR3: TGCAGTGCTAGAACGGTGAACACTGAAGCTTTCTTT. As protein: CSARTVNTEAFF.

This clonotype has a count of ten or more. The rearrangement uses TRBV2 and TRBJ2-1; D is ambiguous. Trimming pared 6 bases from V and 3 bases from J, leaving 3 bases between. The CDR3 runs 11 residues. Germline V CDR1 and CDR2: SNHLY, FYNNEI. The CDR3 loop is CASRGYNEQFF. CDR3 bases: TGTGCCAGCAGGGGCTACAATGAGCAGTTCTTC.

The chain uses TRBV6-2 or TRBV6-3 and TRBJ2-3; the D gene is possibly TRBD2 (6 bases). The CDR3 is 17 residues long. From germline, CDR1 is MNHEY and CDR2 SVGEGT. V lost 7 bases, J lost 2 bases, and 22 bases lay in between. CDR3 nucleotide sequence: TGTGCCAGCACCGAAAAAGCCGCTAGCGAACACACAGATACGCAGTATTTT. This gives the protein CASTEKAASEHTDTQYF.

The V gene is TRBV20-1, the J gene TRBJ2-2; D call uncertain. The CDR3 is 13 amino acids. Looked up from germline, CDR1 is DFQATT and CDR2 is SNEGSKA (reference sequence). Deletions cut 1 base from V and 7 bases from J, with 10 bases between. The CDR3 sequence is CSARAQSGGELFF. The CDR3, as DNA: TGCAGTGCTAGAGCCCAGTCGGGCGGGGAGCTGTTTTTT.

In its sample, this clonotype was seen many times. The chain has TRBV5-1 and TRBJ1-2, with D perhaps matching TRBD1 (6 bases). Germline CDR1 and CDR2: SGHRS and YFSETQ. CDR3 size: 16 residues. The ends were cut back, 4 bases at V and 7 bases at J, with 23 bases in the middle. The CDR3 sequence: CASSPKQGVTRRGYTF. The CDR3 bases are TGCGCCAGCAGCCCGAAACAGGGAGTTACACGTCGTGGCTACACCTTC.

The chain combines TRBV7-9 with TRBJ2-1; 10 bases map to TRBD1. The length of the CDR3 is 15 residues. The V gene's germline CDR1 is SEHNR and CDR2 FQNEAQ (reference sequence). The junction had 5 bases not matched to a gene; V was cut back by 1 base and J by 8 bases. The CDR3 bases are TGTGCCAGCAGCTTAGGTGACAGGGGGCCGGATGAGCAGTTCTTC. It translates to CASSLGDRGPDEQFF.

This clonotype was recorded at least ten times. The CDR3 DNA is TGTGCCAGCATTCCAGGTGGAGACTATGGCTACACCTTC. Amino acids: CASIPGGDYGYTF. The gene calls are TRBV12-3 or TRBV12-4 and TRBJ1-2; no clear D. The CDR3 runs to 13 residues. V was pared by 7 bases and J by 3 bases, with 12 bases between.

This rearrangement joins TRBV20-1 to TRBJ1-5; no reliable D call. Between the trimmed V and J ends, which lost 0 bases and 6 bases, there was a span of 12 bases. The V gene's germline CDR1 is DFQATT and CDR2 SNEGSKA (reference sequence). This CDR3 has 14 residues. The CDR3 DNA reads TGCAGTGCTAGAGATGGGCGGGAGGGTCAGCCCCAGCATTTT. This codes for CSARDGREGQPQHF.

The genes are TRBV11-2 and TRBJ1-2; D might be TRBD1 (5 bases). The CDR3 has 16 residues. Germline-derived CDR1 and CDR2 are SGHAT and FQNNGV. The V end lost 1 base, the J end lost 1 base, and 13 bases lay between the germline ends. CDR3 amino acids: CASSLAGGRSNYGYTF. The CDR3 DNA follows: TGTGCCAGCAGCTTAGCGGGGGGAAGAAGTAACTATGGCTACACCTTC.

This clonotype was recorded a few times. The CDR3 region has the DNA TGTGCCACCAGCACCCTCCGGGACAAGGGTCAAGAGCAGTTCTTC. Translating it yields CATSTLRDKGQEQFF. The V gene is TRBV15, the J gene TRBJ2-1, with D possibly TRBD1 on 6 matching bases. Germline CDR1 LNHNV, CDR2 YYDKDF (reference sequence). Trimming stripped 4 bases from V and 10 bases from J, with 20 bases between. The CDR3 has 15 residues.

This clonotype was counted at least ten times. The rearrangement joins TRBV7-3 to TRBJ1-4; 7 bases are a match to TRBD1. V lost 5 bases and J lost 3; bases outside the gene matches: 6. This CDR3 has 15 residues. Looked up from germline, CDR1 is SGHTA and CDR2 is FQGTGA. CDR3: CASSRLTGPNEKLFF. The CDR3 DNA is TGTGCCAGCAGCCGTCTGACAGGGCCTAATGAAAAACTGTTTTTT.

This sequence joins TRBV7-8 and TRBJ1-2; 7 bases map to TRBD1. Germline CDR1 is SGHVS and CDR2 is FQNEAQ. The ends lost 0 bases at V and 0 bases at J; junction bases unmatched: 7. The CDR3 sequence is 17 residues long. CDR3 nucleotide sequence: TGTGCCAGCAGCTTAGCTCCCGGGACAGCTGCTAACTATGGCTACACCTTC. The encoded protein is CASSLAPGTAANYGYTF.

This clonotype was seen at least ten times. The V gene is TRBV7-9, the J gene TRBJ2-2; no firm D call. From germline, CDR1 is SEHNR and CDR2 FQNEAQ (reference sequence). This CDR3 has 15 amino acids. V lost 3 bases and J lost 7, with 15 bases in between. CDR3 nucleotides: TGTGCCAGCAGCTTTGATCGGGCTTCGAGCGGGGAGCTGTTTTTT. The encoded protein is CASSFDRASSGELFF.

This clonotype came up many times. The chain joins TRBV29-1 to TRBJ2-2, with a tentative D call TRBD1 (6 bases). Trimming removed 6 bases at V and 5 bases at J, with 13 bases between. This CDR3 is 13 amino acids long. Germline CDR1 is SQVTM and CDR2 is ANQGSEA. The CDR3: CSVVGTLTGELFF. The CDR3 nucleotides read TGCAGCGTCGTCGGGACACTTACCGGGGAGCTGTTTTTT.

This clonotype was recorded a few times. V gene TRBV20-1 combines with J gene TRBJ2-2; TRBD2 aligns across 11 bases. This CDR3 contains 15 residues. CDR1 and CDR2 (germline): DFQATT, SNEGSKA (reference sequence). V shed 6 bases, J shed 6 bases, and the junction held 9 bases outside the gene matches. The CDR3 loop reads CSATPSGGRPGELFF. CDR3 bases: TGCAGTGCAACTCCTAGCGGGGGGCGCCCCGGGGAGCTGTTTTTT.

This clonotype appeared many times. V gene TRBV2 combines with J gene TRBJ1-5; no clear D. The CDR3 runs 18 residues. Germline V gene lookup returns CDR1 SNHLY and CDR2 FYNNEI. V lost 2 bases and J 1 base, leaving 18 bases between the germline ends. CDR3 sequence (DNA): TGTGCCAGCAGTGAAAGGTCGTCCCGCCGGTCGAGCAATCAGCCCCAGCATTTT. Protein: CASSERSSRRSSNQPQHF.

The gene calls are TRBV5-1 and TRBJ2-1; TRBD1 matches at 8 bases. The V gene's germline CDR1 is SGHRS and CDR2 YFSETQ. Trimming removed 1 base from V and 9 bases from J; junction bases left unmatched: 15. CDR3 length: 17 amino acids. CDR3 loop: CASSLFLDRGKVTEQFF. CDR3 sequence (DNA): TGCGCCAGCAGCTTGTTTTTAGACAGGGGAAAAGTCACTGAGCAGTTCTTC.

This clonotype was seen more than once but under ten times. This chain connects TRBV20-1 to TRBJ2-5; TRBD2 aligns across 13 bases. V was pared by 5 bases and J by 9 bases, with 9 bases of the junction left unmatched. The CDR3 length is 14 residues. Germline CDR1 and CDR2: DFQATT and SNEGSKA (reference sequence). CDR3: CSARLAGGLWAQYF. The CDR3 DNA reads as TGCAGTGCTCGACTAGCGGGGGGACTCTGGGCCCAGTACTTC.

The chain combines TRBV4-1 with TRBJ2-7; D possibly matches TRBD1 or TRBD2 (5 bases each). The V end was cut by 0 bases, the J end by 6 bases, with 9 bases between. This CDR3 is built from 13 residues. Germline-derived CDR1 and CDR2 are MGHRA and YSYEKL. CDR3 bases: TGCGCCAGCAGCCAAGACTGGGGACGCGAGCAGTACTTC. It translates to CASSQDWGREQYF.

In its sample, this clonotype was seen a few times. The gene calls are TRBV6-6 and TRBJ1-2; D unresolved. From germline, CDR1 is MNHNY and CDR2 SVGAGI (reference sequence). Trimming pared 3 bases from V and 2 bases from J, leaving 7 bases between. The CDR3 runs 13 residues. The CDR3 DNA reads TGTGCCAGCAGTTATTTTCACAACTATGGCTACACCTTC. It encodes CASSYFHNYGYTF.

This clonotype was counted many times. The genes are TRBV27 and TRBJ1-1; D gene ambiguous. This CDR3 spans 14 amino acids. Germline values: CDR1 MNHEY, CDR2 SMNVEV (reference sequence). V lost 4 bases, J lost 1 base, and 10 bases lay in between. CDR3 coding DNA: TGTGCCAGCAGTTATGACGGCTCGAACACTGAAGCTTTCTTT. As protein: CASSYDGSNTEAFF.

This clonotype was counted ten times or more. V gene TRBV7-9 combines with J gene TRBJ2-7; 9 bases fit TRBD1. The CDR3 has 14 residues. Germline V CDR1 and CDR2: SEHNR, FQNEAQ (reference sequence). J lost 6 bases, V lost 5 bases, and 8 bases had no gene match. The CDR3 protein is CASSLTGTGLEQYF. The CDR3 DNA reads TGTGCCAGCAGCCTTACCGGGACAGGGCTCGAGCAGTACTTC.